Listed below are T cell receptor beta chains from one sample, sequenced in a study of T cell repertoires in cytomegalovirus infection. No antigens are known for them. A single record per CDR3 protein comes from TCRdb applying MiXCR to the reads. The repertoire includes under 850,000 distinct CDR3 sequences, about 30% of them detected once, and roughly 18% sits in the top ten. Here the sequenced sample was cultured PBMCs, taken from culture after CMV antigen stimulation. These receptors were collected from a human donor in good health (CMV status not recorded). Some clones in this sample may be carry-over from other donors' samples. Both conserved end residues are part of each CDR3. D genes are given only for firm matches. Size values are once, few and many counts, or a class for expanded clones, and some rows have none.

TRBJ1-1	NA	TRBV6-1	few	TGTGCCAGCAGCGATAATACAGGCTACACTGAAGCTTTCTTT	CASSDNTGYTEAFF
TRBJ1-1	NA	TRBV19	NA	TGTGCCAGTAGCCCGACTTTTTACACTGAAGCTTTCTTT	CASSPTFYTEAFF
TRBJ1-6	TRBD1	TRBV27	few	TGTGCCAGCAGTTCCCGGACAGGGAGTACTTCACCCCTCCACTTT	CASSSRTGSTSPLHF
TRBJ2-2	NA	TRBV20-1	few	TGCAGTGCTGGACAGTTACTGAACACCGGGGAGCTGTTTTTT	CSAGQLLNTGELFF
TRBJ2-5	NA	TRBV6-6	NA	TGTGCCAGCAGTTCTACCCGCGGGACGATGGAGACCCAGTACTTC	CASSSTRGTMETQYF
TRBJ2-7	NA	TRBV6-1	few	TGTGCCAGCAGTATACGGACCTACGAGCAGTACTTC	CASSIRTYEQYF
TRBJ1-2	NA	TRBV6-5	NA	TGTGCCAGCAGTTACCGGATGGGGAAGGGTGGCTACACCTTC	CASSYRMGKGGYTF
TRBJ1-5	NA	TRBV19	NA	TGTGCCAGTAGTCCCTGGGAAAATAGCAATCAGCCCCAGCATTTT	CASSPWENSNQPQHF
TRBJ1-3	NA	TRBV6-2/TRBV6-3	once	TGTGCCAGCAGTCGGAACGGAAACACCATATATTTT	CASSRNGNTIYF
TRBJ1-5	NA	TRBV3-1	NA	TGTGCCAGCAGCCAAACGACAGGCCGCAATCAGCCCCAGCATTTT	CASSQTTGRNQPQHF
TRBJ2-7	NA	TRBV29-1	few	TGCAGCCCGATCTTCTACTGGCGGGAGCAGTACTTC	CSPIFYWREQYF
TRBJ2-7	TRBD2	TRBV6-5	NA	TGTGCCAGCGGGGTGGGGGGGTCCTACGAGCAGTACTTC	CASGVGGSYEQYF
TRBJ2-3	NA	TRBV10-3	NA	TGTGCCATCAGTGACAGGGCTAGCACAGATACGCAGTATTTT	CAISDRASTDTQYF
TRBJ2-7	TRBD2	TRBV20-1	once	TGCAGTGCTAGAGATCAGGCGACTAGCGTGCACGAGCAGTACTTC	CSARDQATSVHEQYF
TRBJ2-1	TRBD2	TRBV6-2/TRBV6-3	NA	TGTGCCAGCAGTCAACCAGCGGGAGGCCGGAATGAGCAGTTCTTC	CASSQPAGGRNEQFF
TRBJ2-7	TRBD2	TRBV7-2	many	TGTGCCAGCAGCACCAAAGCGGGGGCCGAGCAGTACTTC	CASSTKAGAEQYF
TRBJ1-5	NA	TRBV11-2	few	TGTGCCAGCAGCCTCGGTCCCGGCGCACTACAGCCCCAGCATTTT	CASSLGPGALQPQHF
TRBJ2-7	TRBD1	TRBV10-3	NA	TGTGCCACAAAGACAGGGCGGGACGAGCAGTACTTC	CATKTGRDEQYF
TRBJ1-4	TRBD1	TRBV28	NA	TGTGCCAGCACCCCAGGGGGGCCTAATGAAAAACTGTTTTTT	CASTPGGPNEKLFF
TRBJ1-1	TRBD1	TRBV19	NA	TGTGCCAGTATTCGGCAGGGGGTGAACACTGAAGCTTTCTTT	CASIRQGVNTEAFF
TRBJ2-7	NA	TRBV5-1	few	TGCGCCAGCAGCCCGGGATTACCGGGGGATAGTTACAACGAGCAGTACTTC	CASSPGLPGDSYNEQYF
TRBJ1-6	TRBD1	TRBV5-6	NA	TGTGCCAGCAGCTTCGACAGGGGGCCTTCACCCCTCCACTTT	CASSFDRGPSPLHF
TRBJ2-5	NA	TRBV4-1	once	TGCGCCAGCAGCCACGGGGGATGGGAGACCCAGTACTTC	CASSHGGWETQYF
TRBJ2-1	NA	TRBV6-2/TRBV6-3	few	TGTGCCAGCAGTTATGGCGGGTTGGGGGAGCAGTTCTTC	CASSYGGLGEQFF
TRBJ1-2	NA	TRBV28	few	TGTGCCAGCAGTTTCCCCGGGGGAGACGGCCATCGACACTATGGCTACACCTTC	CASSFPGGDGHRHYGYTF
TRBJ2-2	TRBD1	TRBV4-2	NA	TGTGCCAGCAGCCAAGTTTTAGAGACAGGGATGTACACCGGGGAGCTGTTTTTT	CASSQVLETGMYTGELFF
TRBJ1-3	NA	TRBV12-3/TRBV12-4	NA	TGTGCCAGCGGCTTAGGAGGGGGAAACACCATATATTTT	CASGLGGGNTIYF
TRBJ1-1	NA	TRBV2	NA	TGTGCCAGCAGTGAAATGTTGAACACTGAAGCTTTCTTT	CASSEMLNTEAFF
TRBJ2-5	NA	TRBV19	NA	TGTGCCAGTAGTCCTCGACGTCAGTCAGGGACCCAGTACTTC	CASSPRRQSGTQYF
TRBJ2-3	NA	TRBV19	NA	TGTGCCAGTAGTCCTACCACAGGGTCCGGCGCGCAGTATTTT	CASSPTTGSGAQYF
TRBJ1-2	NA	TRBV29-1	NA	TGCAGCGTTGAGGGGAACCGCTATGGCTACACCTTC	CSVEGNRYGYTF
TRBJ2-1	TRBD2	TRBV2	NA	TGTGCCAGCAGGGGGGACTACTCCTACAATGAGCAGTTCTTC	CASRGDYSYNEQFF
TRBJ1-2	NA	TRBV6-2/TRBV6-3	NA	TGTGCCAGCAGTTACTCCAGGACAGATGGCTACACCTTC	CASSYSRTDGYTF
TRBJ2-1	TRBD2	TRBV28	NA	TGTGCCAGCAACTACCCGACTAGCGGGGGGTCCAGCTCCTACAATGAGCAGTTCTTC	CASNYPTSGGSSSYNEQFF
TRBJ2-3	NA	TRBV14	NA	TGTGCCAGCAGCCAAGATTGGGTACGAACGCAGTATTTT	CASSQDWVRTQYF
TRBJ2-7	NA	TRBV12-3/TRBV12-4	NA	TGTGCCAGCAGTCCACTCCACGCGGGGCCTCCCTACGAGCAGTACTTC	CASSPLHAGPPYEQYF
TRBJ2-7	NA	TRBV7-2	NA	TGTGCCAGCAGCTTATTGGCGGAAACCTACGAGCAGTACTTC	CASSLLAETYEQYF
TRBJ1-5	NA	TRBV12-3/TRBV12-4	NA	TGTGCCAGCAGTTTGACAGCAGCCGATCAGCCCCAGCATTTT	CASSLTAADQPQHF
TRBJ1-1	NA	TRBV29-1	few	TGCAGCGTTGAAGCCTCATTGAACACTGAAGCTTTCTTT	CSVEASLNTEAFF
TRBJ1-5	NA	TRBV12-3/TRBV12-4	NA	TGTGCCAGCAGTTTGGGGAGAGTACAGCCCCAGCATTTT	CASSLGRVQPQHF
TRBJ2-4	NA	TRBV12-3/TRBV12-4	NA	TGTGCCAGCAGGTCCAGTAGGGTTATGGGAAACATTCAGTACTTC	CASRSSRVMGNIQYF
TRBJ2-1	NA	TRBV7-8	NA	TGTGCCAGCAGCTACCACAGGGACTTCTACAATGAGCAGTTCTTC	CASSYHRDFYNEQFF
TRBJ2-3	NA	TRBV20-1	NA	TGCAGTGTTCGAGGAGCGGCCAAAGATACGCAGTATTTT	CSVRGAAKDTQYF
TRBJ2-7	NA	TRBV20-1	few	TGCAGTGCTAGATCTGACAGGACTACCTCCATCTACGAGCAGTACTTC	CSARSDRTTSIYEQYF
TRBJ2-5	NA	TRBV11-2	few	TGTGCCAGCAGCTTAGTCGTGGCTGAAGAGACCCAGTACTTC	CASSLVVAEETQYF
TRBJ2-5	TRBD2	TRBV7-2	NA	TGTGCCAGCAGCTTAGTCTGGTCCGCTAGCGGGCAAGAGACCCAGTACTTC	CASSLVWSASGQETQYF